The T cell receptor (beta chain) described here comes from a study of human T cells and chemical hapten exposure. In the study overall: Patients, mostly women, had alopecia areata, alopecia totalis or alopecia universalis. Study observations and caveats: Expanded TCRs formed significantly more large CDR3 similarity clusters than controls. TCRs above 1 in 1000 frequency did not change with DPC sensitization.

The sample's time point: pre-sensitization, week 0. Treatment defined: therapeutic diphenylcyclopropenone sensitization with weekly scalp DPC. TCRdb recomputed calls from the RACE reads with MiXCR, one row per CDR3 protein. The sample consists of under 95,000 distinct CDR3 sequences, 8.5% of them appearing once. This clonotype has ten or more counts. The antigen is not known. The sample was whole blood, taken in connection with sensitization to the hapten diphenylcyclopropenone (DPC). The TCR originated in a man in his forties with alopecia areata. Some clones in this sample may be carry-over from other donors' samples.

This chain's CDR3 is CASSEWGSQHF. The CDR3 DNA is TGTGCCAGCAGTGAATGGGGTTCCCAGCATTTT. The chain carries TRBV6-1 and TRBJ1-5; D uncertain. The germline V gene has CDR1 MNHNS and CDR2 SASEGT. The CDR3 runs to 11 residues. V was cut by 2 bases and J by 11 bases, with 7 bases left in between.